The sequence of this T cell receptor (beta chain) was determined in a study of tumor and adjacent non-tumor tissue in lung cancer. About the study: There were 11 to 13 adenocarcinoma, 2 squamous cell carcinoma and 1 small cell lung cancer cases. Patients were aged roughly 30 to 76, 9 to 10 men and a handful of women, stage I to III.

At least ten counts were recorded for this clonotype. What it binds is not known. With 0 bases removed from V and 4 bases from J, the gap between germline ends came to 10 bases. Germline values: CDR1 MNHEY, CDR2 SVGAGI. The CDR3 has 14 residues. Study results and caveats: Tumor repertoires had a smaller top 100 clone share than normal lung. Compared with tumor, normal lung showed significantly lower TCR diversity.

A modified ARM-PCR protocol with three rounds of nested PCR amplified TCRbeta. TCRdb redid the calling of the multiplex PCR reads with MiXCR, one entry per CDR3 protein. The sample yields about 60,000 distinct CDR3 sequences, about 55% seen once. This sample's RNA came from whole unsorted tissue. Distant lung tissue was collected more than 3 cm away from the tumor edge. The chain links TRBV6-5 to TRBJ2-7; D could derive from TRBD1 or TRBD2 (5 bases each). This clonotype was obtained from a man between 65 and 85 years old with non-small cell lung cancer. The specimen sequenced was distant non-tumor lung tissue. CDR3 sequence: CASSYSGTEYEQYF. The DNA of the CDR3 is TGTGCCAGCAGTTACTCCGGGACCGAATACGAGCAGTACTTC.